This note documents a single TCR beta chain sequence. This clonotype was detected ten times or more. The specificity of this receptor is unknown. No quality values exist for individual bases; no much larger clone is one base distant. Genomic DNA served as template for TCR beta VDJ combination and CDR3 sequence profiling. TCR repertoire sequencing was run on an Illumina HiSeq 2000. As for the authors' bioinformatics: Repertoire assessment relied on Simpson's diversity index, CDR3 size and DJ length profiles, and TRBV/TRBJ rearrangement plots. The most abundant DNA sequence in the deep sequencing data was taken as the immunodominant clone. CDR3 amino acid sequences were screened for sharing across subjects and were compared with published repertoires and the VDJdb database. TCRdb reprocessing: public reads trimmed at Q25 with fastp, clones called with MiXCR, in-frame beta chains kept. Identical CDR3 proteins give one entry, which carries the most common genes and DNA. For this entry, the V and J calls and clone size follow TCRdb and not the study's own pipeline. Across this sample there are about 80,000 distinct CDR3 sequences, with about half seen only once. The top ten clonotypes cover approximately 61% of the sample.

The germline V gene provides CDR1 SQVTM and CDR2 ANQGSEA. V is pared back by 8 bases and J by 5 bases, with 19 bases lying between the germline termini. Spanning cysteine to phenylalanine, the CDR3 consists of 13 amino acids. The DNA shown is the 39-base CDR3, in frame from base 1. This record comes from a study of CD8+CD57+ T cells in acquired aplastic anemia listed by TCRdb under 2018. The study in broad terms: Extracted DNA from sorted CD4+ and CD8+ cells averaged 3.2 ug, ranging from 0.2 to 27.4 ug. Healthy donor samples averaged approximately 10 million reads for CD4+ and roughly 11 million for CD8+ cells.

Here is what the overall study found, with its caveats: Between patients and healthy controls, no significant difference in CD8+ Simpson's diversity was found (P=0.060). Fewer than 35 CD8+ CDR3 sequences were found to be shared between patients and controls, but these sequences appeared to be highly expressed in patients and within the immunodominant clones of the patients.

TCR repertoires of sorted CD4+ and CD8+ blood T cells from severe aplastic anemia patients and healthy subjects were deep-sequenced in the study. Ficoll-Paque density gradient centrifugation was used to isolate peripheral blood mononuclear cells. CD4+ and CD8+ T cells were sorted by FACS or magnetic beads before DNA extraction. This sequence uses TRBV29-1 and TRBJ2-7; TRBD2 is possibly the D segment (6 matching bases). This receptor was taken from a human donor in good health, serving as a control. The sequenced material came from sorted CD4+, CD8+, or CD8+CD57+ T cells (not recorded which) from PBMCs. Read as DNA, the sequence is TGCAGCATCGGCCCCCGACTAGGCCACGAGCAGTACTTC. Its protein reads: CSIGPRLGHEQYF.